This TCR beta chain was identified during a study of cytomegalovirus exposure and HLA in healthy donors. This CDR3 spans 15 amino acids. Germline V CDR1 and CDR2: SGHVS, FQNEAQ. V was pared by 3 bases and J by 3 bases, with 4 bases of the junction left unmatched. The primer mix had 60 Vbeta and 13 Jbeta primers. Measured with immunoSEQ multiplex PCR; TCRdb has only the in-frame clones, and not every one. The data hold around 100,000 clones, with roughly 80% observed a single time. This chain joins TRBV7-8 and TRBJ2-7; TRBD2 matches at 11 bases. Sequenced sample: PBMCs. The receptor comes from a man aged 45-60 years in good health and CMV-seropositive. CDR3 sequence: CASSFSGTSGYEQYF. Here the CDR3 DNA reads TGTGCCAGCAGCTTCAGTGGGACTAGCGGCTACGAGCAGTACTTC.